These 8 T cell receptor beta chains share one sample of origin, sequenced in a study of OX40 agonist ivuxolimab in advanced cancers. Sequenced by immunoSEQ multiplex PCR; TCRdb stores in-frame clones only, minus some. The data show tens of thousands of clones, around 77% seen once. Sequenced here: CD4+ or CD8+ T cells sorted from blood, sampled in a trial of the OX40 agonist ivuxolimab. The receptors stem from an adult with an advanced solid tumor such as melanoma, head and neck, liver or kidney cancer.

This chain connects TRBV15 to TRBJ2-5; TRBD2 agrees at 7 bases. The CDR3 contains 16 residues. Per the germline V gene, CDR1 is LNHNV and CDR2 is YYDKDF (reference sequence). Trimming cost V 5 bases and J 5 bases; bases outside gene matches: 14. The CDR3, as DNA: TGTGCCACCAGCGGCCCCGCGGGAACTAGCGTTGAGACCCAGTACTTC. This codes for CATSGPAGTSVETQYF.

The chain carries TRBV6-5 and TRBJ2-7, with 14 nucleotides matching TRBD2. Germline assignment: CDR1 MNHEY and CDR2 SVGAGI. The trim removed 2 bases at V and 2 bases at J, leaving 2 bases unmatched. This CDR3 has 16 amino acids. The CDR3 protein is CASSYGGLAGAYEQYF. The CDR3 DNA is TGTGCCAGCAGTTACGGGGGACTAGCGGGGGCCTACGAGCAGTACTTC.

This clone was counted only a few times. The genes are TRBV6-1 and TRBJ2-5; D is undetermined. Trimming stripped 0 bases from V and 2 bases from J, with 7 bases between. This CDR3 comprises 14 residues. CDR1 is MNHNS, CDR2 SASEGT, per germline. CDR3 DNA: TGTGCCAGCAGTGAAGCTCAGGTACAAGAGACCCAGTACTTC. The encoded protein is CASSEAQVQETQYF.

The rearrangement uses TRBV27 and TRBJ2-1, with 13 nucleotides matching TRBD2. CDR3 length: 18 residues. Germline assignment: CDR1 MNHEY and CDR2 SMNVEV (reference sequence). The V gene end was trimmed by 7 bases and the J gene end by 6 bases; junction bases not matched to a gene: 15. The CDR3 region is CASTPRGLAGPIPNEQFF. CDR3 nucleotides: TGTGCCAGCACTCCGCGGGGACTAGCGGGGCCTATCCCCAATGAGCAGTTCTTC.

The chain combines TRBV5-1 with TRBJ2-1, with D tentatively TRBD2 (5 bases). Per germline, CDR1 SGHRS and CDR2 YFSETQ. V was trimmed by 3 bases and J by 7 bases, leaving 17 bases between them. The CDR3 consists of 15 residues. This CDR3 is CASSSIARGSNEQFF. CDR3 DNA sequence: TGCGCCAGCAGCTCAATCGCTCGGGGTTCGAATGAGCAGTTCTTC.

The CDR3 region has the DNA TGTGCCAGCAGCCAAGAAAGTAGCGGGGGGCCCCAAGAGACCCAGTACTTC. Protein: CASSQESSGGPQETQYF. V is TRBV4-2 and J is TRBJ2-5; 10 bases map to TRBD2. CDR1 and CDR2 (germline): LGHNA, YNFKEQ. CDR3 length: 17 amino acids. V dropped 0 bases and J dropped 1; count of bases not matched to a gene: 5.

The rearrangement links TRBV10-2 to TRBJ1-1; no definite D call. This CDR3 contains 15 residues. Per germline, CDR1 WSHSY and CDR2 SAAADI. V was pared by 2 bases and J by 0 bases, with 10 bases between. Here the CDR3 DNA reads TGCGCCAGCAGTGAGACAGTTACTATGAACACTGAAGCTTTCTTT. Its protein product is CASSETVTMNTEAFF.

The rearrangement joins TRBV4-3 to TRBJ2-1; 10 nucleotides match TRBD2. V trimming: 0 bases; J trimming: 5 bases; junction bases outside the gene matches: 7. The CDR3 is 17 residues long. Looked up from germline, CDR1 is LGHNA and CDR2 is YSLEER. The CDR3 region is CASSQDGASGGNNEQFF. The CDR3 DNA reads as TGCGCCAGCAGCCAAGATGGGGCTAGCGGGGGAAACAATGAGCAGTTCTTC.